These 18 T cell receptor beta chains came from one sample sequenced in a study of blood T cell repertoires in COVID-19. The repertoire was sequenced with immunoSEQ multiplex PCR; TCRdb's copy has only in-frame clones and lacks some. The sample lists some 290,000 clones, 86% occurring once. Sequencing input: peripheral blood. These receptors were taken from a woman aged 25 to 39 with COVID-19, enrolled during active disease.

V usage is TRBV28 and J usage is TRBJ1-5; tentatively, D is TRBD1 (5 bases). With 7 bases removed from V and 2 bases from J, the gap between germline ends came to 9 bases. Germline lookup yields CDR1 MDHEN and CDR2 SYDVKM. CDR3 length equals 13 residues. This CDR3 reads CASMWTRNQPQHF. CDR3 DNA: TGTGCCAGCATGTGGACACGCAATCAGCCCCAGCATTTT.

This rearrangement joins TRBV6-4 to TRBJ2-1; TRBD2 agrees at 7 bases. V lost 4 bases to trimming and J lost 3 bases; unmatched junction nucleotides: 12. In germline, CDR1 is MRHNA, CDR2 SNTAGT. The CDR3 sequence is 17 residues long. The CDR3 region has the DNA TGTGCCAGCAGTGCCCCCCCGGGACTACCCTTCTACAATGAGCAGTTCTTC. As protein: CASSAPPGLPFYNEQFF.

The CDR3 sequence: CASSKTGQAYEQYF. The CDR3 DNA reads as TGTGCCAGCAGTAAGACGGGACAGGCCTACGAGCAGTACTTC. The chain employs TRBV6-5 and TRBJ2-7; TRBD1 aligns across 8 bases. Trimming cost V 5 bases and J 2 bases; bases outside gene matches: 5. CDR1 is MNHEY and CDR2 is SVGAGI in the germline V gene. This CDR3 comprises 14 residues.

V and J are TRBV18 and TRBJ2-2; the match to TRBD2 covers 8 bases. The germline gives CDR1 KGHSH, CDR2 LQKENI. V was clipped by 4 bases and J by 4 bases; unmatched bases: 11. The CDR3 has 17 amino acids. The CDR3 protein is CASSRAGGSGSTGELFF. In DNA, the CDR3 is TGTGCCAGCTCACGCGCGGGGGGCTCAGGGAGCACCGGGGAGCTGTTTTTT.

In this sample, this clone turned up once. CDR3 in amino acids: CATSDRLAGTEQFF. The CDR3 DNA reads as TGTGCCACCAGTGATCGACTAGCGGGGACTGAGCAGTTCTTC. This rearrangement joins TRBV24-1 to TRBJ2-1; 11 nucleotides line up with TRBD2. The germline gives CDR1 KGHDR, CDR2 SFDVKD. CDR3 length equals 14 residues. The V gene end was trimmed by 3 bases and the J gene end by 9 bases; junction bases not matched to a gene: 3.

The chain employs TRBV29-1 and TRBJ1-1, with no clear D. The CDR3 extends over 10 amino acids. Deletions cut 3 bases from V and 7 bases from J, with 6 bases between. Germline V gene lookup returns CDR1 SQVTM and CDR2 ANQGSEA. For the CDR3, the DNA is TGCAGCGTTGAGGTCAGTGAAGCTTTCTTT. It encodes CSVEVSEAFF. The variable domain in full, completed from reference TRBV29-1 and TRBJ1-1, reads SAVISQKPSRDICQRGTSLTIQCQVDSQVTMMFWYRQQPGQSLTLIATANQGSEATYESGFVIDKFPISRPNLTFSTLTVSNMSPEDSSIYLCSVEVSEAFFGQGTRLTVV.

V usage is TRBV5-1 and J usage is TRBJ2-7, with a possible D match to TRBD1 (6 bases). The germline V gene has CDR1 SGHRS and CDR2 YFSETQ. The CDR3 sequence is 14 residues long. The ends were cut back, 4 bases at V and 3 bases at J, with 14 bases in the middle. The CDR3 sequence is CASSPRDTNYEQYF. In DNA form, the CDR3 reads TGCGCCAGCAGCCCCCGGGACACAAACTACGAGCAGTACTTC.

The V and J genes are TRBV18 and TRBJ1-4; no clear D. The CDR3 is made up of 16 amino acids. Germline V gene data show CDR1 as KGHSH and CDR2 as LQKENI. V was cut by 2 bases and J by 8 bases, with 18 bases left in between. Here the CDR3 reads CASSPGLGGESEKLFF. In nucleotides, the CDR3 is TGTGCCAGCTCACCAGGCCTCGGAGGAGAGTCCGAAAAACTGTTTTTT.

This clone was found a few times. The J gene is TRBJ1-5, the V gene TRBV7-8; D is unresolved. Germline CDR1 SGHVS, CDR2 FQNEAQ. The CDR3 has 13 residues. The V end lost 1 base, the J end lost 7 bases, and 8 bases lay between the germline ends. CDR3 DNA sequence: TGTGCCAGCAGCTTAGTGGGGAGACAGCCCCAGCATTTT. It specifies CASSLVGRQPQHF. The whole variable domain, filled in from reference TRBV7-8 and TRBJ1-5, reads GAGVSQSPRYKVAKRGQDVALRCDPISGHVSLFWYQQALGQGPEFLTYFQNEAQLDKSGLPSDRFFAERPEGSVSTLKIQRTQQEDSAVYLCASSLVGRQPQHFGDGTRLSIL.

The chain recombines TRBV19 with TRBJ1-6; a possible D gene is TRBD1 (5 bases). Germline V gives CDR1 LNHDA, CDR2 SQIVND (reference sequence). The V gene lost 3 bases and the J gene lost 10 bases, with 13 bases spanning the gap. The CDR3 runs to 14 residues. CDR3 sequence reads: CASSISGFESPLHF. Here the CDR3 DNA reads TGTGCCAGTAGTATTTCAGGGTTTGAGTCACCCCTCCACTTT.

The rearrangement links TRBV6-1 to TRBJ1-2; D possibly corresponds to TRBD1 (5 bases). Germline lookup yields CDR1 MNHNS and CDR2 SASEGT. CDR3 size: 14 residues. Trimming stripped 3 bases from V and 0 bases from J, with 8 bases between. In nucleotides, the CDR3 is TGTGCCAGCAGTGAGCAACAGGCTAACTATGGCTACACCTTC. Translated, it gives CASSEQQANYGYTF.

The rearrangement joins TRBV7-8 to TRBJ1-1; a possible D gene is TRBD1 (6 bases). The CDR3 is made up of 15 amino acids. Germline CDR1 is SGHVS and CDR2 is FQNEAQ. Trimming took 4 bases from V and 5 from J, leaving 17 bases between them. CDR3 nucleotide sequence: TGTGCCAGCAGCTCCCCTGGGGGGGCGTCGACTGAAGCTTTCTTT. This translates into CASSSPGGASTEAFF.

The V and J genes are TRBV18 and TRBJ2-3; TRBD2 matches 8 bases. The V segment lost 1 base and the J segment 4 bases; nucleotides outside the gene matches: 4. Germline CDR1 and CDR2: KGHSH and LQKENI. The CDR3 is made up of 15 amino acids. Here the CDR3 reads CASSPLAGGADTQYF. The CDR3 region has the DNA TGTGCCAGCTCACCACTGGCGGGGGGTGCAGATACGCAGTATTTT. The complete variable domain, with remaining parts taken from reference TRBV18 and TRBJ2-3, reads NAGVMQNPRHLVRRRGQEARLRCSPMKGHSHVYWYRQLPEEGLKFMVYLQKENIIDESGMPKERFSAEFPKEGPSILRIQQVVRGDSAAYFCASSPLAGGADTQYFGPGTRLTVL.

V usage is TRBV27 and J usage is TRBJ2-3; D uncertain. Germline V gives CDR1 MNHEY, CDR2 SMNVEV (reference sequence). The CDR3 runs 13 residues. V lost 4 bases to trimming and J lost 4 bases, with 9 bases between them. This CDR3 reads CASSSLSSDTQYF. For the CDR3, the DNA is TGTGCCAGCAGTTCCCTATCCTCAGATACGCAGTATTTT.

This clone has just a few counts. The rearrangement joins TRBV6-5 to TRBJ1-6, with 9 nucleotides matching TRBD1. This CDR3 is built from 15 residues. V shed 6 bases and J 10 bases; nucleotides not matched to a gene: 10. CDR1 MNHEY and CDR2 SVGAGI come from the germline V gene. The DNA of the CDR3 is TGTGCCAGCAGACCCCCCGGGACAGGGCAATCACCCCTCCACTTT. Translating gives CASRPPGTGQSPLHF.

The CDR3 DNA is TGCGCCAGCACGCAGGGGGCAAGCTCTGGGGCCAACGTCCTGACTTTC. Translating it yields CASTQGASSGANVLTF. The chain employs TRBV5-1 and TRBJ2-6; TRBD1 agrees at 8 bases. The V gene's germline CDR1 is SGHRS and CDR2 YFSETQ. V shed 6 bases, J shed 0 bases, and the junction held 5 bases outside the gene matches. The CDR3 has 16 residues. Drawing the rest from reference TRBV5-1 and TRBJ2-6, the complete variable domain is KAGVTQTPRYLIKTRGQQVTLSCSPISGHRSVSWYQQTPGQGLQFLFEYFSETQRNKGNFPGRFSGRQFSNSRSEMNVSTLELGDSALYLCASTQGASSGANVLTFGAGSRLTVL.

This clone was counted between two and nine times. This chain connects TRBV6-5 to TRBJ1-2, with 7 bases identical to TRBD1. J was trimmed by 8 bases and V by 2 bases; bases with no gene match: 5. The CDR3 runs 13 residues. Germline V gene data show CDR1 as MNHEY and CDR2 as SVGAGI. The CDR3 here is CASSYRTGGGYTF. The DNA for the CDR3 is TGTGCCAGCAGTTACAGGACAGGTGGAGGCTACACCTTC.

The CDR3 DNA follows: TGCGCCAGCAGCTACGGGACAGGCCGATCTGGAAACACCATATATTTT. Translated, it gives CASSYGTGRSGNTIYF. V and J are TRBV5-1 and TRBJ1-3; TRBD1 agrees at 8 bases. Germline CDR1 SGHRS, CDR2 YFSETQ. V was clipped by 3 bases and J by 1 base; unmatched bases: 6. There are 16 residues in the CDR3.